Following are 18 T cell receptor beta chains from one sample sequenced in a study of T cells in Graves' hyperthyroidism and ophthalmopathy. The investigators amplified TCR beta CDR3 regions from RNA transcripts. The TCR CDR3 was amplified in a first-round RT-PCR using the HTBI primer set. TCRdb re-analysed the multiplex PCR reads in MiXCR, keeping a single row per CDR3 protein. The top ten clones hold 44% of a sample with 480,000 or so distinct CDR3 sequences, approximately 49% of them seen once. The material sequenced was peripheral blood or thyroid tissue (not recorded which). These receptors were obtained from an adult woman with Graves' disease, either hyperthyroidism or ophthalmopathy (not recorded which).

This clonotype showed up many times. This chain connects TRBV12-3 or TRBV12-4 to TRBJ2-7; the D is unclear. Deletions cut 1 base from V and 6 bases from J, with 7 bases between. The CDR3 extends over 12 amino acids. The CDR3 DNA reads TGTGCCAGCAGTTTAGGTGGCGGCGAGCAGTACTTC. This codes for CASSLGGGEQYF.

The V gene is TRBV29-1, the J gene TRBJ2-5, with 7 bases lining up with TRBD1. This CDR3 contains 14 residues. Germline V gene data show CDR1 as SQVTM and CDR2 as ANQGSEA. The junction had 14 bases not matched to a gene; V was cut back by 8 bases and J by 5 bases. The CDR3 nucleotides read TGCAGCCTCCCCGGGGAAGGGGGCCTGGAGACCCAGTACTTC. It is translated as CSLPGEGGLETQYF. Based on the CDR3 plus reference TRBV29-1 and TRBJ2-5, the full variable domain is SAVISQKPSRDICQRGTSLTIQCQVDSQVTMMFWYRQQPGQSLTLIATANQGSEATYESGFVIDKFPISRPNLTFSTLTVSNMSPEDSSIYLCSLPGEGGLETQYFGPGTRLLVL.

The chain recombines TRBV7-9 with TRBJ2-7; D is ambiguous. This CDR3 has 13 amino acids. V dropped 1 base and J dropped 6 bases, with 10 bases sitting between them. CDR1 and CDR2 (germline): SEHNR, FQNEAQ (reference sequence). The CDR3 loop is CASSLDSSLEQYF. The CDR3 nucleotides read TGTGCCAGCAGCTTAGACAGTTCCCTCGAGCAGTACTTC. The variable domain in full, completed from reference TRBV7-9 and TRBJ2-7, reads DTGVSQNPRHKITKRGQNVTFRCDPISEHNRLYWYRQTLGQGPEFLTYFQNEAQLEKSRLLSDRFSAERPKGSFSTLEIQRTEQGDSAMYLCASSLDSSLEQYFGPGTRLTVT.

This rearrangement joins TRBV27 to TRBJ1-2; D gene unclear. Trimming removed 0 bases at V and 12 bases at J, with 20 bases between. Germline V gene sequence: CDR1 MNHEY, CDR2 SMNVEV (reference sequence). The CDR3 is made up of 15 amino acids. The CDR3 here is CASSLSSGFVRGHTF. Here the CDR3 DNA reads TGTGCCAGCAGTTTATCTTCCGGATTCGTCCGCGGCCACACCTTC.

This clonotype is a singleton in its sample. This chain links TRBV9 with TRBJ2-2; a weak D match, TRBD2 (5 bases). From germline, CDR1 is SGDLS and CDR2 YYNGEE. CDR3 length: 13 residues. The V end was cut by 5 bases, the J end by 5 bases, with 10 bases between. Here the CDR3 reads CASRQSGTGELFF. In nucleotides, the CDR3 is TGTGCCAGCAGGCAGTCGGGGACCGGGGAGCTGTTTTTT.

This clonotype was found many times. This chain uses TRBV10-2 with TRBJ1-5; no reliable D call. V lost 5 bases and J lost 1, with 12 bases in between. CDR3 size: 15 residues. From germline, CDR1 is WSHSY and CDR2 SAAADI. The CDR3 DNA sequence: TGCGCCAGCAGTAGTGGGCAGTGGAGCAATCAGCCCCAGCATTTT. Translating it yields CASSSGQWSNQPQHF.

This clonotype has a handful of counts. This chain joins TRBV4-1 and TRBJ2-7; D call uncertain. This CDR3 comprises 15 residues. The germline V gene has CDR1 MGHRA and CDR2 YSYEKL. V dropped 1 base and J dropped 1 base, with 11 bases sitting between them. CDR3 in DNA: TGCGCCAGCAGCCAAGTCCACGCCCAATCCTACGAGCAGTACTTC. Encoded protein: CASSQVHAQSYEQYF.

This clonotype has a count of ten or more. The genes are TRBV9 and TRBJ2-2; D gene ambiguous. The V gene's germline CDR1 is SGDLS and CDR2 YYNGEE. The V end lost 0 bases, the J end lost 0 bases, and 9 bases lay between the germline ends. This CDR3 has 16 amino acids. As DNA, the CDR3 is TGTGCCAGCAGCGTAGAGGGCGGAGCGAACACCGGGGAGCTGTTTTTT. Its translation: CASSVEGGANTGELFF.

This clonotype has a handful of counts. The J gene is TRBJ1-3, the V gene TRBV6-1, with D unresolved. V was pared by 2 bases and J by 0 bases, with 17 bases between. The CDR3 has 18 residues. Germline CDR1 reads MNHNS; CDR2 reads SASEGT. This CDR3 is CASSEYFRVLSSGNTIYF. The CDR3 coding sequence is TGTGCCAGCAGTGAATACTTCCGAGTCCTAAGCTCTGGAAACACCATATATTTT.

This clonotype was seen ten or more times. The chain recombines TRBV13 with TRBJ1-1; TRBD1 might be the D (5 bases). Trimming cost V 4 bases and J 5 bases, with 23 bases left between them. Per germline, CDR1 PRHDT and CDR2 FYEKMQ (reference sequence). The CDR3 is 17 amino acids. The CDR3 nucleotides are TGTGCCAGCAGCTCGACAGAACCTCCAAGGTTGGATACTGAAGCTTTCTTT. Amino acid sequence: CASSSTEPPRLDTEAFF.

This chain links TRBV6-5 with TRBJ1-2; D call uncertain. Between the trimmed V and J ends, which lost 7 bases and 6 bases, there was a span of 12 bases. The CDR3 spans 12 residues. In germline, CDR1 is MNHEY, CDR2 SVGAGI. The CDR3 DNA is TGTGCCAGCATACCGCGAGAGGATGGCTACACCTTC. The encoded protein is CASIPREDGYTF.

This clonotype was counted many times. Here the CDR3 DNA reads TGTGCCAGTAGTATCCGGACAGGGGCTTTTAAAAGCAATCAGCCCCAGCATTTT. It is translated as CASSIRTGAFKSNQPQHF. The chain combines TRBV19 with TRBJ1-5; 9 bases map to TRBD1. The CDR3 consists of 18 residues. The J segment lost 1 base and the V segment lost 3 bases, leaving 10 bases of the junction unmatched. Germline lookup yields CDR1 LNHDA and CDR2 SQIVND (reference sequence).

This rearrangement joins TRBV5-4 to TRBJ2-7; D uncertain. The CDR3 runs 14 residues. V was shortened by 1 base and J by 2 bases, with 10 bases between the two germline ends. CDR1 and CDR2 from the germline V gene are SGHNT and YYREEE (reference sequence). In nucleotides, the CDR3 is TGTGCCAGCAGCTTGCTTTTCTGGCCCTACGAGCAGTACTTC. Its translation is CASSLLFWPYEQYF.

Only a few counts were recorded for this clonotype. This rearrangement joins TRBV7-9 to TRBJ2-7, with 9 bases lining up with TRBD1. V lost 6 bases to trimming and J lost 4 bases; unmatched junction nucleotides: 4. From germline, CDR1 is SEHNR and CDR2 FQNEAQ (reference sequence). The CDR3 is made up of 13 amino acids. As DNA, the CDR3 is TGTGCCAGCAGGCTACAGGGGGCATACGAGCAGTACTTC. This encodes CASRLQGAYEQYF.

This chain links TRBV10-3 with TRBJ1-2, with D possibly being TRBD1 (5 bases). V dropped 4 bases and J dropped 6 bases, with 9 bases sitting between them. CDR3 size: 12 residues. CDR1 is ENHRY and CDR2 is SYGVKD in the germline V gene. CDR3 residues: CAISVGDDGYTF. CDR3 DNA sequence: TGTGCCATCAGTGTAGGGGACGATGGCTACACCTTC.

The chain joins TRBV12-3 or TRBV12-4 to TRBJ2-5; the D gene is possibly TRBD1 (5 bases). CDR3 size: 11 residues. The V and J ends lost 6 bases and 10 bases respectively, with 12 bases between them. CDR3 amino acids: CASSLAGNQYF. In DNA form, the CDR3 reads TGTGCCAGCAGCCTGGCAGGGAACCAGTACTTC.

This clonotype was recorded at least ten times. The V call is TRBV28, the J call TRBJ1-2; D call uncertain. CDR3 size: 16 residues. From germline, CDR1 is MDHEN and CDR2 SYDVKM. The V end was cut by 5 bases, the J end by 6 bases, with 22 bases between. CDR3: CASSRPWAVNDHGYTF. The CDR3 DNA is TGTGCCAGCAGTAGGCCCTGGGCCGTAAACGACCATGGCTACACCTTC.

This clonotype turned up a few times. The rearrangement uses TRBV10-3 and TRBJ1-1; no definite D call. Germline values: CDR1 ENHRY, CDR2 SYGVKD. V gave up 3 bases and J gave up 1 base, with 9 bases separating them. The CDR3 has 14 residues. The chain's CDR3 is CAISDPQPNTEAFF. The CDR3 coding sequence is TGTGCCATCAGTGACCCCCAGCCGAACACTGAAGCTTTCTTT.